A selection of T cell receptor beta chains follows, all from one sample in a study of Ad26.COV2.S vaccination and SARS-CoV-2 variants. Sequencing was performed with immunoSEQ multiplex PCR; in TCRdb, only in-frame clones are kept and a portion is missing. The sample consists of about 680,000 clones, around 89% of them appearing once. The starting material was peripheral blood, obtained in a trial of Ad26.COV2.S vaccine versus placebo. All receptors derive from a person aged 18-65 years who received the Ad26.COV2.S COVID-19 vaccine or a placebo. The CDR3 runs from the conserved cysteine through the conserved F or W. A D gene is named only where the DNA matches it firmly. Only some rows state a clone size, as once, few, many or a class for expanded clones.

D gene: .; V gene: TRBV5-1; J gene: TRBJ2-1; clone size: .; CDR3 protein: CASSVTDYNEQFF; CDR3 DNA: TGCGCCAGCAGCGTGACAGATTACAATGAGCAGTTCTTC
D gene: .; V gene: TRBV12-3/TRBV12-4; J gene: TRBJ1-1; clone size: few; CDR3 protein: CASSLSRRGEAFF; CDR3 DNA: TGTGCCAGCAGCCTGTCGCGGAGGGGTGAAGCTTTCTTT
D gene: TRBD1; V gene: TRBV19; J gene: TRBJ2-2; clone size: .; CDR3 protein: CASRPPFGTGYTGELFF; CDR3 DNA: TGTGCCAGTAGACCGCCGTTTGGGACAGGGTACACCGGGGAGCTGTTTTTT
D gene: TRBD2; V gene: TRBV29-1; J gene: TRBJ2-7; clone size: .; CDR3 protein: CSVDGPSGGYEQYF; CDR3 DNA: TGCAGCGTTGACGGGCCTAGCGGGGGCTACGAGCAGTACTTC
D gene: .; V gene: TRBV12-5; J gene: TRBJ2-7; clone size: .; CDR3 protein: CASGLGQSFYEQYF; CDR3 DNA: TGTGCTAGTGGTTTGGGACAGAGCTTCTACGAGCAGTACTTC
D gene: .; V gene: TRBV6-5; J gene: TRBJ2-3; clone size: .; CDR3 protein: CATRRTDTQYF; CDR3 DNA: TGTGCCACCCGTAGGACAGATACGCAGTATTTT
D gene: .; V gene: TRBV30; J gene: TRBJ1-2; clone size: .; CDR3 protein: CAWRGENYGYTF; CDR3 DNA: TGTGCCTGGAGGGGAGAGAACTATGGCTACACCTTC
D gene: TRBD1; V gene: TRBV27; J gene: TRBJ2-1; clone size: .; CDR3 protein: CASSVSPSRDRFYNEQFF; CDR3 DNA: TGTGCCAGCAGCGTAAGCCCCTCACGGGACAGGTTTTACAATGAGCAGTTCTTC
D gene: .; V gene: TRBV7-2; J gene: TRBJ2-3; clone size: once; CDR3 protein: CASSFSGVDTQYF; CDR3 DNA: TGTGCCAGCAGCTTCTCAGGGGTAGATACGCAGTATTTT
D gene: TRBD2; V gene: TRBV5-1; J gene: TRBJ2-5; clone size: once; CDR3 protein: CASRLAGYQETQYF; CDR3 DNA: TGCGCCAGTCGACTAGCGGGGTACCAAGAGACCCAGTACTTC
D gene: TRBD1; V gene: TRBV19; J gene: TRBJ2-2; clone size: .; CDR3 protein: CASTQGARTGELFF; CDR3 DNA: TGTGCCAGTACGCAGGGGGCGCGCACCGGGGAGCTGTTTTTT
D gene: TRBD1; V gene: TRBV6-6; J gene: TRBJ1-2; clone size: .; CDR3 protein: CASTSGTVGYTF; CDR3 DNA: TGTGCCAGCACATCCGGGACAGTCGGCTACACCTTC
D gene: .; V gene: TRBV7-9; J gene: TRBJ2-7; clone size: .; CDR3 protein: CASSNTYEQYF; CDR3 DNA: TGTGCCAGCAGTAATACCTACGAGCAGTACTTC
D gene: TRBD1; V gene: TRBV30; J gene: TRBJ1-5; clone size: .; CDR3 protein: CAWSDRGGQPQHF; CDR3 DNA: TGTGCCTGGAGTGACAGGGGAGGCCAGCCCCAGCATTTT
D gene: .; V gene: TRBV11-2; J gene: TRBJ2-5; clone size: .; CDR3 protein: CASSLDLLKETQYF; CDR3 DNA: TGTGCCAGCAGCTTAGATCTGCTTAAGGAGACCCAGTACTTC
D gene: .; V gene: TRBV5-8; J gene: TRBJ1-5; clone size: .; CDR3 protein: CASSRLPQTSNQPQHF; CDR3 DNA: TGTGCCAGCAGCCGCCTTCCACAGACTAGCAATCAGCCCCAGCATTTT
D gene: .; V gene: TRBV18; J gene: TRBJ1-1; clone size: .; CDR3 protein: CASSPRTGETRTNTEAFF; CDR3 DNA: TGTGCCAGCTCACCCAGAACGGGGGAGACAAGGACGAACACTGAAGCTTTCTTT
D gene: TRBD2; V gene: TRBV3-1/TRBV3-2; J gene: TRBJ2-5; clone size: .; CDR3 protein: CASGELAGETQYF; CDR3 DNA: TGTGCCAGCGGGGAACTAGCGGGAGAGACCCAGTACTTC
D gene: .; V gene: TRBV20-1; J gene: TRBJ1-3; clone size: .; CDR3 protein: CSAGLSDTIYF; CDR3 DNA: TGCAGTGCGGGGTTGTCGGACACCATATATTTT
D gene: .; V gene: TRBV9; J gene: TRBJ2-3; clone size: .; CDR3 protein: CASSRRGKLAGF; CDR3 DNA: TGTGCCAGCAGCAGAAGGGGGAAACTAGCCGGGTTT
D gene: TRBD1; V gene: TRBV7-2; J gene: TRBJ1-2; clone size: .; CDR3 protein: CASSLEAYRGLGYTF; CDR3 DNA: TGTGCCAGCAGCTTAGAGGCATACAGGGGTTTAGGCTACACCTTC
D gene: .; V gene: TRBV14; J gene: TRBJ1-2; clone size: .; CDR3 protein: CASSQEGGGIPLSGYTF; CDR3 DNA: TGTGCCAGCAGCCAAGAAGGGGGGGGTATCCCACTATCCGGCTACACCTTC
D gene: .; V gene: TRBV5-5; J gene: TRBJ2-1; clone size: .; CDR3 protein: CASSLPGAGREQFF; CDR3 DNA: TGTGCCAGCAGCTTACCAGGGGCAGGACGGGAGCAGTTCTTC
D gene: .; V gene: TRBV19; J gene: TRBJ2-5; clone size: .; CDR3 protein: CASSLYRTETQYF; CDR3 DNA: TGTGCCAGTAGTCTGTACAGGACAGAGACCCAGTACTTC
D gene: TRBD2; V gene: TRBV18; J gene: TRBJ2-1; clone size: .; CDR3 protein: CASSTDTSGVALHNEQFF; CDR3 DNA: TGTGCCAGCTCAACCGACACTAGCGGGGTTGCCCTGCACAATGAGCAGTTCTTC
D gene: TRBD2; V gene: TRBV5-1; J gene: TRBJ2-1; clone size: .; CDR3 protein: CASSPTAGGTYNEQFF; CDR3 DNA: TGCGCCAGCAGCCCCACAGCGGGGGGGACCTACAATGAGCAGTTCTTC
D gene: TRBD1; V gene: TRBV12-3/TRBV12-4; J gene: TRBJ1-1; clone size: once; CDR3 protein: CASSDRGHTEAFF; CDR3 DNA: TGTGCCAGCAGTGACAGGGGCCACACTGAAGCTTTCTTT
D gene: .; V gene: TRBV15; J gene: TRBJ1-1; clone size: .; CDR3 protein: CATSLRLNTEAFF; CDR3 DNA: TGTGCCACCAGCCTCAGGTTGAACACTGAAGCTTTCTTT
D gene: .; V gene: TRBV14; J gene: TRBJ2-7; clone size: .; CDR3 protein: CASSHNRASSYEQYF; CDR3 DNA: TGTGCCAGCAGCCATAACAGGGCTAGCTCCTACGAGCAGTACTTC
D gene: .; V gene: TRBV3-1/TRBV3-2; J gene: TRBJ1-1; clone size: .; CDR3 protein: CASSQSGGGQEAFF; CDR3 DNA: TGTGCCAGCAGCCAATCGGGGGGGGGCCAAGAAGCTTTCTTT
D gene: .; V gene: TRBV11-1; J gene: TRBJ1-1; clone size: .; CDR3 protein: CASSFDGGRGTEAFF; CDR3 DNA: TGTGCCAGCAGCTTTGATGGAGGGAGAGGCACTGAAGCTTTCTTT
D gene: .; V gene: TRBV20-1; J gene: TRBJ2-7; clone size: .; CDR3 protein: CSARWTVEQYF; CDR3 DNA: TGCAGTGCCCGATGGACAGTCGAGCAGTACTTC
D gene: TRBD1; V gene: TRBV6-6; J gene: TRBJ2-1; clone size: once; CDR3 protein: CASSSLGQGYAEQFF; CDR3 DNA: TGTGCCAGCAGTTCTCTGGGACAGGGATACGCTGAGCAGTTCTTC
D gene: .; V gene: TRBV5-4; J gene: TRBJ2-3; clone size: .; CDR3 protein: CASSLDQASTDTQYF; CDR3 DNA: TGTGCCAGCAGCTTGGACCAGGCAAGCACAGATACGCAGTATTTT
D gene: .; V gene: TRBV7-6; J gene: TRBJ2-7; clone size: .; CDR3 protein: CASSLMANYEQYF; CDR3 DNA: TGTGCCAGCAGCTTAATGGCAAACTACGAGCAGTACTTC
D gene: TRBD2; V gene: TRBV5-5; J gene: TRBJ2-1; clone size: .; CDR3 protein: CASSPGAGGPSYNEQFF; CDR3 DNA: TGTGCCAGCAGCCCCGGAGCGGGAGGGCCCTCCTACAATGAGCAGTTCTTC
D gene: TRBD2; V gene: TRBV27; J gene: TRBJ2-3; clone size: .; CDR3 protein: CASGVPSERGGYTDTQYF; CDR3 DNA: TGTGCCAGCGGCGTCCCATCCGAGCGGGGGGGGTACACAGATACGCAGTATTTT
D gene: TRBD1; V gene: TRBV7-2; J gene: TRBJ1-4; clone size: few; CDR3 protein: CASMGGQGRKLFF; CDR3 DNA: TGTGCCAGCATGGGAGGACAGGGACGAAAACTGTTTTTT
D gene: .; V gene: TRBV6-5; J gene: TRBJ2-7; clone size: .; CDR3 protein: CATREKTTYEQYF; CDR3 DNA: TGTGCTACCCGGGAAAAAACGACCTACGAGCAGTACTTC
D gene: .; V gene: TRBV15; J gene: TRBJ2-7; clone size: once; CDR3 protein: CATSRDAYSYEQYF; CDR3 DNA: TGTGCCACCAGCAGGGACGCTTACTCCTACGAGCAGTACTTC
D gene: .; V gene: TRBV28; J gene: TRBJ1-1; clone size: .; CDR3 protein: CASTLPSVNKAFF; CDR3 DNA: TGTGCCAGCACCCTCCCGAGTGTCAATAAAGCTTTCTTT
D gene: TRBD1; V gene: TRBV7-3; J gene: TRBJ2-7; clone size: .; CDR3 protein: CASSLGTGYEQYF; CDR3 DNA: TGTGCCAGCAGCTTAGGGACAGGCTACGAGCAGTACTTC
D gene: .; V gene: TRBV6-2/TRBV6-3; J gene: TRBJ1-5; clone size: .; CDR3 protein: CASSYSRGQPQHF; CDR3 DNA: TGTGCCAGCAGTTACTCAAGGGGTCAGCCCCAGCATTTT
D gene: .; V gene: TRBV7-2; J gene: TRBJ1-1; clone size: .; CDR3 protein: CASSFGGRSPEAFF; CDR3 DNA: TGTGCCAGCAGCTTTGGGGGGCGCAGCCCTGAAGCTTTCTTT
D gene: .; V gene: TRBV24-1; J gene: TRBJ2-7; clone size: .; CDR3 protein: CATSAGYEQYF; CDR3 DNA: TGTGCCACCAGTGCCGGCTACGAGCAGTACTTC
D gene: TRBD1; V gene: TRBV5-1; J gene: TRBJ1-2; clone size: .; CDR3 protein: CASSYGQGAYGYTF; CDR3 DNA: TGCGCCAGCAGTTATGGACAGGGGGCGTATGGCTACACCTTC
D gene: .; V gene: TRBV14; J gene: TRBJ2-7; clone size: .; CDR3 protein: CASSQWGQGTYEQYF; CDR3 DNA: TGTGCCAGCAGCCAGTGGGGACAAGGGACCTACGAGCAGTACTTC
D gene: .; V gene: TRBV9; J gene: TRBJ1-2; clone size: .; CDR3 protein: CASSSGLTSDYGYTF; CDR3 DNA: TGTGCCAGCAGCTCGGGACTTACCTCGGACTATGGCTACACCTTC
D gene: .; V gene: TRBV7-9; J gene: TRBJ1-2; clone size: .; CDR3 protein: CASSLDTRRNYGYTF; CDR3 DNA: TGTGCCAGCAGCTTGGACACGAGGAGGAACTATGGCTACACCTTC
D gene: TRBD2; V gene: TRBV19; J gene: TRBJ2-7; clone size: .; CDR3 protein: CASSPGTSGSYEQYF; CDR3 DNA: TGTGCCAGTAGCCCGGGGACTAGCGGGTCCTACGAGCAGTACTTC
D gene: .; V gene: TRBV10-3; J gene: TRBJ1-2; clone size: .; CDR3 protein: CAISESGRVHGYTF; CDR3 DNA: TGTGCCATCAGTGAGTCTGGGAGGGTCCACGGCTACACCTTC
D gene: .; V gene: TRBV14; J gene: TRBJ2-4; clone size: few; CDR3 protein: CASSRQENIQYF; CDR3 DNA: TGTGCCAGCAGCCGACAGGAAAACATTCAGTACTTC
D gene: .; V gene: TRBV27; J gene: TRBJ2-7; clone size: once; CDR3 protein: CASSLSPRYEQYF; CDR3 DNA: TGTGCCAGCAGTTTATCCCCGCGCTACGAGCAGTACTTC